The TCR beta chain described here comes from a study of blood T cell repertoires in COVID-19. Overall study: Whether acute or convalescent, the COVID-19 samples came from the United States, Italy and Spain. From T cells, B-cell-depleted T cells, or PBMCs came the material, which was cDNA or gDNA.

Trimming removed 7 bases from V and 4 bases from J; junction bases left unmatched: 5. Looked up from germline, CDR1 is SNHLY and CDR2 is FYNNEI. The CDR3 has 13 amino acids. Per the authors' pipeline: Amplification from reference gene primers served as the basis for estimated nucleated cell counts. Profiled with immunoSEQ multiplex PCR; TCRdb holds only in-frame clones, not every one. V and J calls and clone size are copied from that table; D and trimming were computed from the DNA. The table has around 190,000 clones, 70% to 90% seen once. Sequencing input: peripheral blood. The sequence came from a human donor in a cohort sampled during active COVID-19. This chain connects TRBV2 to TRBJ1-2, with TRBD1 matching over 8 bases. The CDR3 nucleotides read TGTGCCAGCACCGGACAGGGTGGCTATGGCTACACCTTC. Translating gives CASTGQGGYGYTF.